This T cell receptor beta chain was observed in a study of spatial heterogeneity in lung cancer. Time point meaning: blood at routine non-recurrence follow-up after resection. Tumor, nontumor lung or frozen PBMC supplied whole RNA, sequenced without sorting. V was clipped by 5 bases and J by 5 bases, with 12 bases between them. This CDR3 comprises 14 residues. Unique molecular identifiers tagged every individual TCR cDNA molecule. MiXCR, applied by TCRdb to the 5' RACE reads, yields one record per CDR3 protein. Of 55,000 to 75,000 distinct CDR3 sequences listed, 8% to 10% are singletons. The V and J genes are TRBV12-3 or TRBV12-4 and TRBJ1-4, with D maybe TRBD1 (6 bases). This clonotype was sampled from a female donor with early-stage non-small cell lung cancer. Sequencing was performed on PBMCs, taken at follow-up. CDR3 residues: CASSLQGNNEKLFF. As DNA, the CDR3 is TGTGCCAGCAGTCTACAGGGAAACAATGAAAAACTGTTTTTT.